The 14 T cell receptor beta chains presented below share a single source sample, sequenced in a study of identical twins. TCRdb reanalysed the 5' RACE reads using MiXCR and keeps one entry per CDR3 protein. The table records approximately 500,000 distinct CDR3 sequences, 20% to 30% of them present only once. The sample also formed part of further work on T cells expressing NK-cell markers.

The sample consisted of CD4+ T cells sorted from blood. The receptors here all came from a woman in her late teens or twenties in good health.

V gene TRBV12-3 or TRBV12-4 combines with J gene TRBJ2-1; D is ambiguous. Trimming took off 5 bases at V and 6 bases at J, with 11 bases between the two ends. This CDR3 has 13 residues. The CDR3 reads CASSHGPGNEQFF. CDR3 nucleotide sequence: TGTGCCAGCAGTCACGGACCCGGCAATGAGCAGTTCTTC.

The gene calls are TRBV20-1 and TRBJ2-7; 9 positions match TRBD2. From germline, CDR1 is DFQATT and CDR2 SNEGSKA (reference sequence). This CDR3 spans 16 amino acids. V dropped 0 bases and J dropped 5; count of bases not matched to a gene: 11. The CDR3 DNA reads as TGCAGTGCTAGAGATGAGAGGAGCGGGGGGTTCAACGAGCAGTACTTC. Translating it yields CSARDERSGGFNEQYF.

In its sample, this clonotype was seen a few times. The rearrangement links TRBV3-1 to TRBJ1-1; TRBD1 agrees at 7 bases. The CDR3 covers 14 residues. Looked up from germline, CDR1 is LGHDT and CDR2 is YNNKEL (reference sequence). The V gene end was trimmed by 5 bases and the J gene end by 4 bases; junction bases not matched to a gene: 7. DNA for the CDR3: TGTGCCAGCAGCTTTACAGGGGTTCGCACTGAAGCTTTCTTT. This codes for CASSFTGVRTEAFF.

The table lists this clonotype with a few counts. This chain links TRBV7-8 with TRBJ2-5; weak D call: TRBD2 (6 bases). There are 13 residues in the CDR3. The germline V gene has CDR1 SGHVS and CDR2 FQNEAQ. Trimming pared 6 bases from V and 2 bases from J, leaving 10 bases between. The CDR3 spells CASRRRAQETQYF. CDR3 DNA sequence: TGTGCCAGCAGGCGGAGGGCACAAGAGACCCAGTACTTC. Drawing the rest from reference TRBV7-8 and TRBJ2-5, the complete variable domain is GAGVSQSPRYKVAKRGQDVALRCDPISGHVSLFWYQQALGQGPEFLTYFQNEAQLDKSGLPSDRFFAERPEGSVSTLKIQRTQQEDSAVYLCASRRRAQETQYFGPGTRLLVL.

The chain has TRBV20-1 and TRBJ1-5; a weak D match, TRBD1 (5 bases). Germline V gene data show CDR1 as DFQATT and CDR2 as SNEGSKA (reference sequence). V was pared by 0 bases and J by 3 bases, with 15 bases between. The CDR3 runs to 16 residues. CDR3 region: CSAREPYATDNQPQHF. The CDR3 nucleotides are TGCAGTGCTAGAGAACCCTACGCGACAGACAATCAGCCCCAGCATTTT.

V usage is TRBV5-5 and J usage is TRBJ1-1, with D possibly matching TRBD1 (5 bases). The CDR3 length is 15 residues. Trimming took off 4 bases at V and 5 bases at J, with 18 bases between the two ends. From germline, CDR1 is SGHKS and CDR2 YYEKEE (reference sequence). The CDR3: CASSPQRGEGTEAFF. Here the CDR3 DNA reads TGTGCCAGCAGCCCGCAAAGGGGAGAAGGAACTGAAGCTTTCTTT.

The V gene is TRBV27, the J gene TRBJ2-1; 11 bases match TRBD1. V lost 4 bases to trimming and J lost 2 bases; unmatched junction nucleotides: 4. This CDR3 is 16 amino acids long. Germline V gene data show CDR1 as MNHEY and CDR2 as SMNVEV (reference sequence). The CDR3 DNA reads TGTGCCAGCAGTTCCCCGGGACAGGGGGCCTACAATGAGCAGTTCTTC. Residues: CASSSPGQGAYNEQFF.

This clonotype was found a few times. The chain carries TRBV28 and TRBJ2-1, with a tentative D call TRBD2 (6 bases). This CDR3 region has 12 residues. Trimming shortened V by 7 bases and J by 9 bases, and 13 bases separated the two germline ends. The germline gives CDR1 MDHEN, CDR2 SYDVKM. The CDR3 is CASTPGVGEQFF. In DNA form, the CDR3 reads TGTGCCAGCACCCCGGGGGTGGGTGAGCAGTTCTTC.

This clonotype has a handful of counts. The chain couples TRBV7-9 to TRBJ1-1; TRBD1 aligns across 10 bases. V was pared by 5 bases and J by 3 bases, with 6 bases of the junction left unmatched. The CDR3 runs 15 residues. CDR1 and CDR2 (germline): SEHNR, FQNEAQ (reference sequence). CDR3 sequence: CASSLGTGVYTEAFF. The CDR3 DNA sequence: TGTGCCAGCAGCCTCGGGACAGGGGTGTACACTGAAGCTTTCTTT. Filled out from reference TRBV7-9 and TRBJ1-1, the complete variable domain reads DTGVSQNPRHKITKRGQNVTFRCDPISEHNRLYWYRQTLGQGPEFLTYFQNEAQLEKSRLLSDRFSAERPKGSFSTLEIQRTEQGDSAMYLCASSLGTGVYTEAFFGQGTRLTVV.

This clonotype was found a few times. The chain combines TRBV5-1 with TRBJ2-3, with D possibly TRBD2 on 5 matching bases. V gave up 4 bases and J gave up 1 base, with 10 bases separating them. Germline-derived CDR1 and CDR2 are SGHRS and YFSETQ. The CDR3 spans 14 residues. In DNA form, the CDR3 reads TGCGCCAGCAGCGCGGCGGGTCGCACAGATACGCAGTATTTT. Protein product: CASSAAGRTDTQYF.

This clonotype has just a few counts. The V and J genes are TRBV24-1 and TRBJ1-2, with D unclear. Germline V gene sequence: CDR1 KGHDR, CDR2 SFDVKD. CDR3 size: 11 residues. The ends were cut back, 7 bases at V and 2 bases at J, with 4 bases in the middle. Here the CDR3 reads CATSTNYGYTF. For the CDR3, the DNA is TGTGCCACCAGCACAAACTATGGCTACACCTTC.

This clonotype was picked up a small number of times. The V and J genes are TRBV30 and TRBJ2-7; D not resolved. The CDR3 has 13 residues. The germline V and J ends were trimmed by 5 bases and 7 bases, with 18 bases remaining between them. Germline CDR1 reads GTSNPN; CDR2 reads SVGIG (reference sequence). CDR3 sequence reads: CAWVSKSRWEQYF. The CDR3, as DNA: TGTGCCTGGGTATCTAAGTCGCGCTGGGAGCAGTACTTC.

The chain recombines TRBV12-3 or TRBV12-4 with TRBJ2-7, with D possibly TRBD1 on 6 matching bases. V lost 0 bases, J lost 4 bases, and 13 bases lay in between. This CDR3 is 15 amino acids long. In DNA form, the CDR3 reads TGTGCCAGCAGTTTAGCGCTGGGACATTCGTACGAGCAGTACTTC. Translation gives CASSLALGHSYEQYF.

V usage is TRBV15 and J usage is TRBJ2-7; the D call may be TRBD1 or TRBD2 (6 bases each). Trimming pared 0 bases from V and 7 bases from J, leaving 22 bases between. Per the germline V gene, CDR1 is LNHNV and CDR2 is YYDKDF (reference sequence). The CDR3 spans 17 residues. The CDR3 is CATSREGGGVLSYEQYF. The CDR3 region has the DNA TGTGCCACCAGCAGAGAAGGGGGAGGCGTACTCTCATATGAGCAGTACTTC.